This T cell receptor (beta chain) was found in a study of Graves' ophthalmopathy and Graves' hyperthyroidism. Many counts were recorded for this clonotype. Amplification of the TCR beta CDR3 regions used RNA transcripts (as template). The library came from an HTBI-primed first-round RT-PCR and a second-round multiplex PCR. TCRdb used MiXCR to reprocess the multiplex PCR reads, holding one entry per CDR3 protein. The table has 650,000 to 900,000 distinct CDR3 sequences, 40% seen once. Clinicians diagnosed using symptoms, serum thyroxine, TRAb, thyroid ultrasound and orbital computed tomography. V shed 5 bases and J shed 2 bases, with 7 bases lying between them. The CDR3 is made up of 14 amino acids. The germline V gene encodes CDR1 ENHRY and CDR2 SYGVKD.

This TCR came from an adult man with Graves' ophthalmopathy. This sequence joins TRBV10-3 and TRBJ1-6; D gene unclear. What was sequenced was peripheral blood. In DNA, the CDR3 is TGTGCCATCAGTCTCCAGGCCTATAATTCACCCCTCCACTTT. As protein: CAISLQAYNSPLHF.